The subject of this entry is one TCR beta chain. Its antigen remains unidentified. The germline gives CDR1 SNHLY, CDR2 FYNNEI. This CDR3 spans 16 amino acids. V was shortened by 1 base and J by 4 bases, with 14 bases between the two germline ends. Normal lung was sampled as far from the tumour as possible, at least 3 cm. Sequencing used immunoSEQ multiplex PCR; TCRdb keeps in-frame clones, though not all of them. In the table there are about 9,000 clones, 60% to 85% of which are singletons. The record originates from a study of immune cell composition in non-small cell lung cancer. Study-level results: Clones >0.5% enriched in tumour were rarer in adenocarcinoma (about 33%) than squamous (roughly 80%). No significant correlation existed between pack-years smoked and tumour clonality.

The chain couples TRBV2 to TRBJ2-4, with a weak D call TRBD1 (7 bases). Sequenced: non-adjacent lung tissue. The TCR was taken from a human donor with non-small cell lung cancer. The CDR3 loop is CASSEVLQGRKNIQYF. As DNA, the CDR3 is TGTGCCAGCAGTGAAGTTTTACAGGGGAGGAAAAACATTCAGTACTTC.